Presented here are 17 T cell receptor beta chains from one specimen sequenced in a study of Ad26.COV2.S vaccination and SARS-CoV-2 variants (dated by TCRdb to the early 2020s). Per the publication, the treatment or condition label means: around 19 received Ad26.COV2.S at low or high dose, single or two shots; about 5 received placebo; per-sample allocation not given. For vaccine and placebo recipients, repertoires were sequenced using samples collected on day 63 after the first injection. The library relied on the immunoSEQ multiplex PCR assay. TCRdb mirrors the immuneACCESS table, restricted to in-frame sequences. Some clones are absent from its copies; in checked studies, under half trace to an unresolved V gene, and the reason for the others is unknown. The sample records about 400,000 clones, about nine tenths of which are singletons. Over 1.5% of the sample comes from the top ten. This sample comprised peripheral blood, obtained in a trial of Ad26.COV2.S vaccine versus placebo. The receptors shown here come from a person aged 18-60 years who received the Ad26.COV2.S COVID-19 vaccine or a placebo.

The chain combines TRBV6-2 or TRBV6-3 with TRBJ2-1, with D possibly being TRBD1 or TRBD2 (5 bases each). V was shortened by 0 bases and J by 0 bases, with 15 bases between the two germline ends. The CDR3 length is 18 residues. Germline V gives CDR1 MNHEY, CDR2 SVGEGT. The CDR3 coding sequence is TGTGCCAGCAGTTACTCCCTCGGGACCCTGAGCTCCTACAATGAGCAGTTCTTC. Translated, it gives CASSYSLGTLSSYNEQFF.

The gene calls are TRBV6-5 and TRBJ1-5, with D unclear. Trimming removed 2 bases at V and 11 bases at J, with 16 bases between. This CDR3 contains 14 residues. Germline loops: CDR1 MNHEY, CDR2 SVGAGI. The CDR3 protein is CASSYTDTSGTQHF. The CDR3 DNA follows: TGTGCCAGCAGTTACACAGACACCTCCGGCACCCAGCATTTT.

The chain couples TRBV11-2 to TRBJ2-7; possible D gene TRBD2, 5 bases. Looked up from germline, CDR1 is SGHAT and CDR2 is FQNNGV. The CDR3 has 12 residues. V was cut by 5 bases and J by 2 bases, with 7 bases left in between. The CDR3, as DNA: TGTGCCAGCAGCCCCGGGGCCTACGAGCAGTACTTC. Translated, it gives CASSPGAYEQYF.

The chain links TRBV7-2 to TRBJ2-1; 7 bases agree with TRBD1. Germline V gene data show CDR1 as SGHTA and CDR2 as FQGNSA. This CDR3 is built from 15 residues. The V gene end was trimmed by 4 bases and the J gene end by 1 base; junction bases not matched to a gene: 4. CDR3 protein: CASSSGQLSYNEQFF. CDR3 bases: TGTGCCAGCAGCTCGGGACAGCTTTCCTACAATGAGCAGTTCTTC.

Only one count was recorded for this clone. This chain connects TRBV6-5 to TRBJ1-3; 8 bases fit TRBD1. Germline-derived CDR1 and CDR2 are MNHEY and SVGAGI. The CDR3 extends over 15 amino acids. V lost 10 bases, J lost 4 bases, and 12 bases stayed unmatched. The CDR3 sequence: CATSRQGKQGNTIYF. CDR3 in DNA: TGTGCCACCTCGCGACAGGGGAAACAGGGAAACACCATATATTTT.

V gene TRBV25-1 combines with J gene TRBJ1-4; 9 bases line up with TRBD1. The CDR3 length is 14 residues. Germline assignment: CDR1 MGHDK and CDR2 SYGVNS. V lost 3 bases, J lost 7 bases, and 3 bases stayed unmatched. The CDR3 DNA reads TGTGCCAGCAGTGATACAGGGGGCGGTGAAAAACTGTTTTTT. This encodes CASSDTGGGEKLFF.

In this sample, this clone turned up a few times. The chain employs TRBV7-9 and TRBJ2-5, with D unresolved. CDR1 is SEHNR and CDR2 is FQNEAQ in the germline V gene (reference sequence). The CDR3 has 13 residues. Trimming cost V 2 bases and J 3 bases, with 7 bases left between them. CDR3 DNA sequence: TGTGCCAGCAGCTTACCCCCAAAAGAGACCCAGTACTTC. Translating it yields CASSLPPKETQYF.

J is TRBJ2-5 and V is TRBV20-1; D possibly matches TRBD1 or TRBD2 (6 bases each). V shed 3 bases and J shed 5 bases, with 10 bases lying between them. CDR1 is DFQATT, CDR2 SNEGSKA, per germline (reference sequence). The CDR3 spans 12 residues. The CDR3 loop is CSASWGAETQYF. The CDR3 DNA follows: TGCAGTGCTAGTTGGGGGGCTGAGACCCAGTACTTC.

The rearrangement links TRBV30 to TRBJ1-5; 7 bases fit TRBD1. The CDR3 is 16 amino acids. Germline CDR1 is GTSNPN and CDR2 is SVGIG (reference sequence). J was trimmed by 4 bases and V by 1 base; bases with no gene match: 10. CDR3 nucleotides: TGTGCCTGGAGTGCCATAGACAGGGCCTGGAATCAGCCCCAGCATTTT. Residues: CAWSAIDRAWNQPQHF.

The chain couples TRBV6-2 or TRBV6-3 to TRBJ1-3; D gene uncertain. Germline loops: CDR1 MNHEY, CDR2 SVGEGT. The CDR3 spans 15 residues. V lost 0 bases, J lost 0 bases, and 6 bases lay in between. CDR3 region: CASSYSILSGNTIYF. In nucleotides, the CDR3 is TGTGCCAGCAGTTACTCGATACTCTCTGGAAACACCATATATTTT.

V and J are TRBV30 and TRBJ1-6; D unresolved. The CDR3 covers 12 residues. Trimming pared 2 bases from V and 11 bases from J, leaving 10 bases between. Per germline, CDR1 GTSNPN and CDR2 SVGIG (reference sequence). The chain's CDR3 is CAWSRGRTPLHF. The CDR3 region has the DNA TGTGCCTGGAGTCGGGGTCGAACACCCCTCCACTTT.

CDR3 protein: CASSRQGGTGELFF. The DNA of the CDR3 is TGTGCCAGCAGTCGACAGGGGGGCACCGGGGAGCTGTTTTTT. The chain employs TRBV27 and TRBJ2-2; 9 bases line up with TRBD1. Germline trimming cut 5 bases from V and 4 bases from J; bases unmatched to any gene: 2. This CDR3 contains 14 residues. CDR1 and CDR2 (germline): MNHEY, SMNVEV (reference sequence).

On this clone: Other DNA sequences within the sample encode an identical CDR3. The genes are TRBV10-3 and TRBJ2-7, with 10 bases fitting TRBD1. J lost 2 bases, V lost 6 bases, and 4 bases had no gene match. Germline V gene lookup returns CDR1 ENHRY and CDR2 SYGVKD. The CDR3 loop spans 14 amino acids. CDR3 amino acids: CAISPGTGAYEQYF. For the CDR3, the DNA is TGTGCCATCAGCCCCGGGACAGGGGCCTACGAGCAGTACTTC.

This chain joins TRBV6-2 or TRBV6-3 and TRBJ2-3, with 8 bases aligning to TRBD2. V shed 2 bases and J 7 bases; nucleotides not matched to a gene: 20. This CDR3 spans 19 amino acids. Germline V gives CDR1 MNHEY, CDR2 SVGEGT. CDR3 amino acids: CASSYTNIRSGASENTQYF. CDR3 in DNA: TGTGCCAGCAGTTACACGAATATCCGTAGCGGGGCTTCGGAAAATACGCAGTATTTT.

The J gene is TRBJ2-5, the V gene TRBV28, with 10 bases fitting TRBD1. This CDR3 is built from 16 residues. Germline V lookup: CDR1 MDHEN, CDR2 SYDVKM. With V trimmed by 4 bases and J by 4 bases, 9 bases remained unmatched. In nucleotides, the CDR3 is TGTGCCAGCAGTTCCTCCCGGGACAGGGGACGAGAGACCCAGTACTTC. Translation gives CASSSSRDRGRETQYF. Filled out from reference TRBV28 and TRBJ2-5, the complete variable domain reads DVKVTQSSRYLVKRTGEKVFLECVQDMDHENMFWYRQDPGLGLRLIYFSYDVKMKEKGDIPEGYSVSREKKERFSLILESASTNQTSMYLCASSSSRDRGRETQYFGPGTRLLVL.

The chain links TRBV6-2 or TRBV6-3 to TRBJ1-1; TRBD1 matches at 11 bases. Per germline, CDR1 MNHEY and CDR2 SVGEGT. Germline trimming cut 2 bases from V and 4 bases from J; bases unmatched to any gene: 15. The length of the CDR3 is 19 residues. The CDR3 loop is CASSYLAGTGGTRSTEAFF. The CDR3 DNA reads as TGTGCCAGCAGTTACCTAGCTGGGACAGGGGGAACGAGGAGCACTGAAGCTTTCTTT.

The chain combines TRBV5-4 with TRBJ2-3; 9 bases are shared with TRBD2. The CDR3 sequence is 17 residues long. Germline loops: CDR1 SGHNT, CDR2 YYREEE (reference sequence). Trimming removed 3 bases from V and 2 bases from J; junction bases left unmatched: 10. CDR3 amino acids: CASSSRGQRGATDTQYF. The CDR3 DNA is TGTGCCAGCAGCTCCAGGGGCCAGCGGGGGGCCACAGATACGCAGTATTTT.